This passage covers 24 T cell receptor beta chains from one sample sequenced in a study of T cell changes during pregnancy in multiple sclerosis. Produced via immunoSEQ multiplex PCR; TCRdb's table is partial and in-frame only. The sample holds around 57,000 clones, less than 95% seen once. The material sequenced was peripheral blood, taken in the third trimester of pregnancy. The receptors come from a female donor in good health, enrolled as a control in a pregnancy study.

The chain has TRBV19 and TRBJ2-7, with TRBD1 identical over 9 bases. CDR3 length equals 12 residues. V was clipped by 8 bases and J by 6 bases; unmatched bases: 5. Germline-derived CDR1 and CDR2 are LNHDA and SQIVND (reference sequence). CDR3 nucleotide sequence: TGTGCCAGTGGGGACAGGGAGGGCGAGCAGTACTTC. It encodes CASGDREGEQYF. Full variable domain (rest looked up from reference TRBV19 and TRBJ2-7): DGGITQSPKYLFRKEGQNVTLSCEQNLNHDAMYWYRQDPGQGLRLIYYSQIVNDFQKGDIAEGYSVSREKKESFPLTVTSAQKNPTAFYLCASGDREGEQYFGPGTRLTVT.

The V call is TRBV14, the J call TRBJ2-2; 10 bases match TRBD1. The CDR3 extends over 15 amino acids. Looked up from germline, CDR1 is SGHDN and CDR2 is FVKESK. V was pared by 8 bases and J by 4 bases, with 7 bases of the junction left unmatched. Here the CDR3 reads CASGGTGASTGELFF. In nucleotides, the CDR3 is TGTGCCAGCGGCGGGACAGGGGCGAGCACCGGGGAGCTGTTTTTT. The full variable domain, its missing parts supplied by reference TRBV14 and TRBJ2-2, is EAGVTQFPSHSVIEKGQTVTLRCDPISGHDNLYWYRRVMGKEIKFLLHFVKESKQDESGMPNNRFLAERTGGTYSTLKVQPAELEDSGVYFCASGGTGASTGELFFGEGSRLTVL.

The V call is TRBV30, the J call TRBJ1-2, with 8 bases that match TRBD1. CDR3 length: 15 amino acids. J lost 6 bases, V lost 0 bases, and 9 bases had no gene match. The germline gives CDR1 GTSNPN, CDR2 SVGIG (reference sequence). CDR3 residues: CAWSVSGQEVNGYTF. The CDR3 bases are TGTGCCTGGAGTGTATCGGGACAGGAGGTGAATGGCTACACCTTC.

The chain uses TRBV30 and TRBJ1-6, with 7 bases aligning to TRBD1. This CDR3 contains 13 residues. V lost 4 bases, J lost 8 bases, and 5 bases stayed unmatched. The germline V gene has CDR1 GTSNPN and CDR2 SVGIG (reference sequence). The CDR3 spells CAWTGTVDSPLHF. CDR3 nucleotides: TGTGCCTGGACCGGGACAGTAGATTCACCCCTCCACTTT.

This clone was seen more than once but under ten times. This rearrangement joins TRBV6-4 to TRBJ2-1, with TRBD1 identical over 7 bases. The V gene's germline CDR1 is MRHNA and CDR2 SNTAGT. V dropped 2 bases and J dropped 4; count of bases not matched to a gene: 5. The CDR3 is made up of 15 amino acids. CDR3 nucleotides: TGTGCCAGCAGTGACACAGGGGCGTCATACAATGAGCAGTTCTTC. This encodes CASSDTGASYNEQFF.

This chain joins TRBV5-1 and TRBJ1-1, with D maybe TRBD1 (6 bases). Germline values: CDR1 SGHRS, CDR2 YFSETQ. This CDR3 contains 15 residues. V was trimmed by 4 bases and J by 6 bases, leaving 19 bases between them. CDR3 DNA: TGCGCCAGCAGCCCCGGGGGCCGGGGGGCGGCTGAAGCTTTCTTT. It encodes CASSPGGRGAAEAFF.

The chain has TRBV6-6 and TRBJ1-2; D unclear. Germline-derived CDR1 and CDR2 are MNHNY and SVGAGI (reference sequence). The length of the CDR3 is 14 residues. V was cut by 2 bases and J by 0 bases, with 7 bases left in between. The DNA for the CDR3 is TGTGCCAGCAGTTACCCAGGCACTAACTATGGCTACACCTTC. Translated, it gives CASSYPGTNYGYTF.

V usage is TRBV19 and J usage is TRBJ1-5; maybe TRBD1 (6 bases). Germline V gives CDR1 LNHDA, CDR2 SQIVND (reference sequence). The CDR3 length is 18 residues. Trimming left V 0 bases short and J 0 bases short, with 15 bases between. The CDR3, as DNA: TGTGCCAGTAGTATAGATGGGACAAAATCTCATAGCAATCAGCCCCAGCATTTT. It translates to CASSIDGTKSHSNQPQHF.

The genes are TRBV6-5 and TRBJ1-3, with D perhaps matching TRBD1 (5 bases). Trimming shortened V by 0 bases and J by 0 bases, and 9 bases separated the two germline ends. Germline V lookup: CDR1 MNHEY, CDR2 SVGAGI. This CDR3 is 16 amino acids long. The CDR3 region has the DNA TGTGCCAGCAGTTACTCTGGCAGGGCCTCTGGAAACACCATATATTTT. The encoded protein is CASSYSGRASGNTIYF.

This sequence joins TRBV11-3 and TRBJ2-6; D is uncertain. Germline-derived CDR1 and CDR2 are SGHNT and YENEEA. This CDR3 is built from 16 residues. V lost 0 bases, J lost 3 bases, and 9 bases lay in between. The CDR3 DNA follows: TGTGCCAGCAGCTTAGATCTCGGTGTTGGGGCCAACGTCCTGACTTTC. It translates to CASSLDLGVGANVLTF.

V gene TRBV19 combines with J gene TRBJ2-3; 12 positions match TRBD1. Germline lookup yields CDR1 LNHDA and CDR2 SQIVND (reference sequence). V was clipped by 4 bases and J by 6 bases; unmatched bases: 5. The CDR3 is made up of 15 amino acids. The CDR3 region has the DNA TGTGCCAGTAGTACCCTGGGACAGGGGGCGGATACGCAGTATTTT. As protein: CASSTLGQGADTQYF.

This chain links TRBV14 with TRBJ1-3; 8 bases map to TRBD1. With 2 bases clipped from V and 4 bases from J, the junction kept 13 bases outside the gene matches. The CDR3 is 18 residues long. Per germline, CDR1 SGHDN and CDR2 FVKESK. This chain's CDR3 is CASSQLPAGTGPGNTIYF. The CDR3 DNA reads TGTGCCAGCAGCCAACTCCCGGCGGGGACAGGTCCGGGAAACACCATATATTTT.

This chain connects TRBV19 to TRBJ1-3, with D uncertain. Germline loops: CDR1 LNHDA, CDR2 SQIVND (reference sequence). The CDR3 loop spans 16 amino acids. The germline V and J ends were trimmed by 4 bases and 0 bases, with 13 bases remaining between them. The DNA for the CDR3 is TGTGCCAGTAGTACGGTAGGAGGGTACTCTGGAAACACCATATATTTT. Protein product: CASSTVGGYSGNTIYF.

V and J are TRBV19 and TRBJ1-1; the match to TRBD1 covers 7 bases. This CDR3 contains 13 residues. Germline assignment: CDR1 LNHDA and CDR2 SQIVND (reference sequence). J lost 6 bases, V lost 6 bases, and 7 bases had no gene match. CDR3 sequence: CASRNRGIPEAFF. The CDR3 bases are TGTGCCAGTAGGAACAGGGGTATCCCTGAAGCTTTCTTT.

The V call is TRBV29-1, the J call TRBJ2-3; D call uncertain. The V gene's germline CDR1 is SQVTM and CDR2 ANQGSEA. The CDR3 has 13 residues. The V end was cut by 4 bases, the J end by 6 bases, with 14 bases between. CDR3 in amino acids: CSVVLHRGDTQYF. The CDR3, as DNA: TGCAGCGTTGTACTTCATCGAGGCGATACGCAGTATTTT.

This clone was detected once. The same CDR3 arises from other DNA sequences in this sample as well. The chain is built from TRBV11-3 and TRBJ1-3; D possibly corresponds to TRBD1 (6 bases). The germline V and J ends were trimmed by 5 bases and 4 bases, with 15 bases remaining between them. Germline values: CDR1 SGHNT, CDR2 YENEEA. There are 15 residues in the CDR3. CDR3 bases: TGTGCCAGCAGCCCAGGCCAGGGGCCAGGAAACACCATATATTTT. It specifies CASSPGQGPGNTIYF.

This chain uses TRBV18 with TRBJ1-4; D is perhaps TRBD1 (6 bases). The germline CDR1 and CDR2 sequences are KGHSH and LQKENI. The CDR3 has 15 amino acids. The V end lost 9 bases, the J end lost 0 bases, and 14 bases lay between the germline ends. This CDR3 is CASSTGSATNEKLFF. The CDR3 DNA follows: TGTGCCAGTTCAACAGGGTCGGCAACTAATGAAAAACTGTTTTTT.

The chain combines TRBV30 with TRBJ2-1, with D unresolved. Between the trimmed V and J ends, which lost 2 bases and 1 base, there was a span of 9 bases. From germline, CDR1 is GTSNPN and CDR2 SVGIG (reference sequence). The CDR3 contains 14 residues. The CDR3 DNA reads TGTGCCTGGAGTTACGAGGATTCCTACAATGAGCAGTTCTTC. Translating gives CAWSYEDSYNEQFF.

This chain joins TRBV5-5 and TRBJ2-5, with 8 bases identical to TRBD2. The CDR3 contains 18 residues. Trimming removed 0 bases from V and 2 bases from J; junction bases left unmatched: 12. Germline CDR1 is SGHKS and CDR2 is YYEKEE (reference sequence). CDR3 DNA: TGTGCCAGCAGCTTGGAGTGGTCGAGCGGGGGTACTCAAGAGACCCAGTACTTC. Its protein is CASSLEWSSGGTQETQYF.

The chain uses TRBV7-9 and TRBJ2-7; tentative D call: TRBD2 (5 bases). The V and J ends lost 5 bases and 6 bases respectively, with 17 bases between them. This CDR3 has 14 amino acids. Germline CDR1 SEHNR, CDR2 FQNEAQ (reference sequence). CDR3 region: CASSNPVRVPEQYF. Here the CDR3 DNA reads TGTGCCAGCAGCAACCCCGTGAGGGTGCCCGAGCAGTACTTC.

The chain employs TRBV10-3 and TRBJ2-3; 8 bases align to TRBD2. With V trimmed by 0 bases and J by 5 bases, 10 bases remained unmatched. CDR3 length equals 17 residues. Germline-derived CDR1 and CDR2 are ENHRY and SYGVKD. For the CDR3, the DNA is TGTGCCATCAGTGAGTCGAACGGGGGAAGCGGGAGAGATACGCAGTATTTT. This gives the protein CAISESNGGSGRDTQYF.

The chain carries TRBV10-3 and TRBJ2-3; 7 bases match TRBD2. The germline gives CDR1 ENHRY, CDR2 SYGVKD. V shed 6 bases and J 0 bases; nucleotides not matched to a gene: 3. This CDR3 has 14 residues. The CDR3 sequence: CAIRFGGSTDTQYF. The DNA for the CDR3 is TGTGCCATCAGGTTCGGGGGGAGCACAGATACGCAGTATTTT.

V usage is TRBV7-2 and J usage is TRBJ2-2; no clear D. Germline values: CDR1 SGHTA, CDR2 FQGNSA. With 5 bases removed from V and 3 bases from J, the gap between germline ends came to 19 bases. The CDR3 totals 17 residues. CDR3 sequence (DNA): TGTGCCAGCAGCAAAGATTCGACTGCCTCCTACACCGGGGAGCTGTTTTTT. Translation gives CASSKDSTASYTGELFF.

The chain recombines TRBV6-1 with TRBJ2-7; D remains unclear. The length of the CDR3 is 13 residues. V was clipped by 2 bases and J by 3 bases, with 8 bases between them. Germline CDR1 and CDR2: MNHNS and SASEGT. In nucleotides, the CDR3 is TGTGCCAGCAGTGAACTCGCTAGCTACGAGCAGTACTTC. Protein: CASSELASYEQYF.